This T cell receptor beta chain was obtained from a study of T cells in Graves' hyperthyroidism and ophthalmopathy. This clonotype was detected a few times. From RNA transcripts, TCR beta CDR3 regions were amplified. The study used the HTBI primer set for a first-round RT-PCR of the TCR CDR3. MiXCR, run by TCRdb on the multiplex PCR reads, gives a single entry per CDR3 protein. The repertoire has some 210,000 distinct CDR3 sequences, roughly a sixth of them found once; the top ten carry roughly 50%. Sequencing was done on a sample of blood. The clonotype was recovered from a man in his fifties with Graves' hyperthyroidism.

In nucleotides, the CDR3 is TGTGCCAGCAGCCAAAGCCCGAGGACACCAAATGAAGCTTTCTTT. Translation: CASSQSPRTPNEAFF. The chain is built from TRBV27 and TRBJ1-1; the D gene is possibly TRBD1 (5 bases). The CDR3 totals 15 residues. V was trimmed by 6 bases and J by 7 bases, leaving 21 bases between them. Germline-derived CDR1 and CDR2 are MNHEY and SMNVEV (reference sequence).